This is a list of T cell receptor beta chains from one sample in a study of CD8 T cells in ankylosing spondylitis. TCRdb analysed the 5' RACE reads with MiXCR anew, one entry per CDR3 protein. The sample consists of around 490,000 distinct CDR3 sequences, approximately 5.3% of them appearing once. The specimen sequenced was blood, either unsorted or a sorted T cell fraction (not recorded which). The receptors originated from a male donor with ankylosing spondylitis. The CDR3 runs from the conserved cysteine through the conserved F or W. Fields, in order: V gene, clone size, J gene, D gene, CDR3 protein. D genes are given only for firm matches. Size values are once, few and many counts, or a class for expanded clones, and some rows have none.

TRBV29-1	many	TRBJ1-2	NA	CSVTKLGGGGYTF
TRBV5-1	many	TRBJ2-2	NA	CASREQTNTGELFF
TRBV27	many	TRBJ2-5	TRBD2	CASRSGRAPETQYF
TRBV20-1	many	TRBJ1-4	TRBD1	CSASITPGTGNEKLFF
TRBV7-9	NA	TRBJ2-7	NA	CASSFNAQRTVFYEQYF
TRBV7-9	many	TRBJ1-1	TRBD1	CASSRASGTALSTEAFF
TRBV4-2	many	TRBJ2-7	TRBD1	CASSHPGTGKEQYF
TRBV5-1	NA	TRBJ2-7	TRBD1	CASSFGPPGQGNYEQYF
TRBV28	NA	TRBJ2-7	NA	CASSPPSRVREQYF
TRBV29-1	many	TRBJ2-2	NA	CSVERNSNTGELFF
TRBV10-1	NA	TRBJ2-3	NA	CASSRTVYDTQYF
TRBV20-1	many	TRBJ1-1	NA	CSASGTYTEAFF
TRBV29-1	many	TRBJ2-1	TRBD2	CSVTPQPPAGGYNEQFF
TRBV5-6	NA	TRBJ2-1	TRBD1	CGSSLGTGAYNEQFF
TRBV20-1	many	TRBJ2-3	NA	CSAKKGNLDTQYF
TRBV24-1	many	TRBJ1-2	NA	CATSDLTGARYTF
TRBV27	NA	TRBJ2-3	TRBD2	CASSLGLAGHTDTQYF
TRBV29-1	many	TRBJ2-3	NA	CSVEGQGTDTQYF
TRBV7-2	NA	TRBJ2-5	NA	CASSSLGGGYQETQYF
TRBV5-6	many	TRBJ2-3	TRBD2	CASSFGGRVAGANDTQYF
TRBV12-3/TRBV12-4	many	TRBJ2-2	NA	CASSFSSTVGELFF
TRBV7-8	many	TRBJ2-2	NA	CASSADSNTGELFF
TRBV7-9	NA	TRBJ1-2	NA	CAGQTLGYGYTF
TRBV10-3	few	TRBJ1-2	NA	CAISERVGPRQGYTF